What follows describes a single T cell receptor beta chain. Its specificity is not known. This record belongs to a study of cytomegalovirus exposure and HLA in healthy donors. Notes on the study in general: Whilst most TCR sequences proved rare, a subset of public TCRs occurred across many donors.

Trimming took 5 bases from V and 2 from J; bases not matched to a gene: 6. The CDR3 runs to 13 residues. The germline gives CDR1 SQVTM, CDR2 ANQGSEA. The PCR made use of 60 Vbeta and 13 Jbeta primers. The protocol was immunoSEQ multiplex PCR, while the TCRdb copy is restricted to in-frame clones and leaves out a portion. The data contain around 100,000 clones, roughly 84% of them singletons. Sequencing was performed on PBMCs. The chain combines TRBV29-1 with TRBJ2-7; 7 bases are shared with TRBD1. The sequence came from a woman aged 18-29 years in good health and CMV-seronegative. CDR3 amino acids: CSVPGQAPYEQYF. CDR3 in DNA: TGCAGCGTTCCCGGACAGGCCCCCTACGAGCAGTACTTC.